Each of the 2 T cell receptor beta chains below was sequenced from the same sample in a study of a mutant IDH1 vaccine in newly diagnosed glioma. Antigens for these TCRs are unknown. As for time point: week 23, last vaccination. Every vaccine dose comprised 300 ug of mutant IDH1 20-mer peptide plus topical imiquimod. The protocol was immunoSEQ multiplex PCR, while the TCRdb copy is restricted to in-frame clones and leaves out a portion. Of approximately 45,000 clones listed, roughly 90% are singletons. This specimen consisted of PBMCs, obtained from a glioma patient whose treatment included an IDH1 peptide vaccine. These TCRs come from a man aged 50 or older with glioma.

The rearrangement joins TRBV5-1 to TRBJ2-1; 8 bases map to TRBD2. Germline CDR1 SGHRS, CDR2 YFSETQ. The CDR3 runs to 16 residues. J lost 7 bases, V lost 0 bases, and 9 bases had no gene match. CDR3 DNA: TGCGCCAGCAGCTTGGGTGTTCGGGGGGGGCGGAATGAGCAGTTCTTC. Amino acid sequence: CASSLGVRGGRNEQFF.

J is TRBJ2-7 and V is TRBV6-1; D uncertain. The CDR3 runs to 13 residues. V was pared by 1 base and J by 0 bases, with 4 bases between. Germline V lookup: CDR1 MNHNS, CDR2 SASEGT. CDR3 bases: TGTGCCAGCAGTGAAGAGTACTCCTACGAGCAGTACTTC. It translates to CASSEEYSYEQYF.